The TCR beta chain under discussion was sequenced for a study of cytomegalovirus exposure and HLA in healthy donors. The study, taken as a whole, reports: TCR sequences were mostly rare, though some public TCRs occurred in many donors. In a later analysis, parvovirus B19, influenza, CMV and Epstein-Barr virus appeared linked to several top co-occurrence clusters. As a later analysis showed, a missense DCLRE1C variant was linked to trimming of TCR beta V- and J-genes.

The primer mix had 60 Vbeta and 13 Jbeta primers. Sequencing used immunoSEQ multiplex PCR; TCRdb keeps in-frame clones, though not all of them. The sample contains some 120,000 clones, about 76% of which appear only once. Comments on this clone: Its specificity is not known.

The origin of this receptor is a man in his thirties or forties in good health and CMV-seropositive. Sample: PBMCs.

The CDR3 region is CASSLLAGTDTQYF. CDR3 nucleotides: TGTGCCAGCAGCTTACTAGCGGGCACAGATACGCAGTATTTT. V and J are TRBV13 and TRBJ2-3; 7 bases map to TRBD2. CDR3 length: 14 residues. Germline loops: CDR1 PRHDT, CDR2 FYEKMQ (reference sequence). V was clipped by 2 bases and J by 1 base; unmatched bases: 0.